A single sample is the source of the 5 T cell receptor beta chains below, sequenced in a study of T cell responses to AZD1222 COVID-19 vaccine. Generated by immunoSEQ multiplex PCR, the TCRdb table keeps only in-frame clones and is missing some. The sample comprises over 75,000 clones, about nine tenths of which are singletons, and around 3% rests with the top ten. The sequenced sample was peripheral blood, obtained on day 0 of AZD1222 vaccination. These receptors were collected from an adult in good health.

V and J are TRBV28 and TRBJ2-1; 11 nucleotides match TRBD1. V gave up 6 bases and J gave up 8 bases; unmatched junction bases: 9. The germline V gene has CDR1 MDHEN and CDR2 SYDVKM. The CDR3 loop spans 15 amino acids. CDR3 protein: CASRDRDRGVYEQFF. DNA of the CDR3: TGTGCCAGCAGGGACCGGGACAGGGGGGTTTATGAGCAGTTCTTC.

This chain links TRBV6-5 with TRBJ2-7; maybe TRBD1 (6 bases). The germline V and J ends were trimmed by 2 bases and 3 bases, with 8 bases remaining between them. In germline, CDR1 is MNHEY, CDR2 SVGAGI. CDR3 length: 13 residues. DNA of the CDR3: TGTGCCAGCAGTTACGCGACAGGCTACGAGCAGTACTTC. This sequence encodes CASSYATGYEQYF.

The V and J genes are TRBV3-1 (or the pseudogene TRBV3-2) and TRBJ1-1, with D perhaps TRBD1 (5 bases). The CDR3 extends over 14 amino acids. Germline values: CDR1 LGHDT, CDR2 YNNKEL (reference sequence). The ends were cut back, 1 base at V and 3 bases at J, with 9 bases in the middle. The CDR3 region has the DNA TGTGCCAGCAGCCAAGTCGGGGCTTACACTGAAGCTTTCTTT. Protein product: CASSQVGAYTEAFF.

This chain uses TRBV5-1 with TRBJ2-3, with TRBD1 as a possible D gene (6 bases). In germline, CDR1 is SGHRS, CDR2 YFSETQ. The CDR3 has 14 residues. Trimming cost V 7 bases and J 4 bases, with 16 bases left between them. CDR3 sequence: CASSARGEADTQYF. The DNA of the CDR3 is TGCGCCAGCTCCGCCAGGGGAGAAGCAGATACGCAGTATTTT.

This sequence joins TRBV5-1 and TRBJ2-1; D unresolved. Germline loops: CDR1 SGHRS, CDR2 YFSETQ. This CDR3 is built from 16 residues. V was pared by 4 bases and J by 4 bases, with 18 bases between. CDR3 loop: CASSQDIVAAYNEQFF. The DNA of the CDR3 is TGCGCCAGCAGCCAGGATATAGTGGCCGCTTACAATGAGCAGTTCTTC.